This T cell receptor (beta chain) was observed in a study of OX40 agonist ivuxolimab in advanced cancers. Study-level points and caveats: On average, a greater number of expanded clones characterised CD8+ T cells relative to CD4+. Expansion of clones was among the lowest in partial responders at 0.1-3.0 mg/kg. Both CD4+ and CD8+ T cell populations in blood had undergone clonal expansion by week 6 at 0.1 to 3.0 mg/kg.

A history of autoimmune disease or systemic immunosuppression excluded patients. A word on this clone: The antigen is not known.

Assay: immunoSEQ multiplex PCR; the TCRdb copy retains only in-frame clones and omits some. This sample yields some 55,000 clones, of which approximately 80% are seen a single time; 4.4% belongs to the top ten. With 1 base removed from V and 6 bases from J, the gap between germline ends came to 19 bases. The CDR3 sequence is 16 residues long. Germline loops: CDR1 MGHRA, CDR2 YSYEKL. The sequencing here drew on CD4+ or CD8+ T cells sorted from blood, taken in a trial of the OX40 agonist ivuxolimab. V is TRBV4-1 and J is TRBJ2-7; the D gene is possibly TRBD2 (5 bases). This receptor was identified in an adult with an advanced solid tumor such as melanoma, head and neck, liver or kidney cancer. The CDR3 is CASSQGAAGGLGEQYF. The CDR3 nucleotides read TGCGCCAGCAGCCAAGGGGCGGCGGGTGGGTTGGGCGAGCAGTACTTC.